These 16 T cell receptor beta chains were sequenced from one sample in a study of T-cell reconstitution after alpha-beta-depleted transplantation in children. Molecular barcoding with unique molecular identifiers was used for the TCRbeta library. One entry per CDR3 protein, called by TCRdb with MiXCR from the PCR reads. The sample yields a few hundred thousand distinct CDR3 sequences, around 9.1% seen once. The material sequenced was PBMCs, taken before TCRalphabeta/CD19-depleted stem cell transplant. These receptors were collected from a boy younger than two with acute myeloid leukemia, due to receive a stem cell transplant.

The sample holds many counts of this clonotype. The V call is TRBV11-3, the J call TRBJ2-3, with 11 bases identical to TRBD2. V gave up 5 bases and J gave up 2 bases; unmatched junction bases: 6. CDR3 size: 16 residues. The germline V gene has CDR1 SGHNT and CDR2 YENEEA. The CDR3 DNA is TGTGCCAGCAGCCCCCTACTAGCGGGAGCCACAGATACGCAGTATTTT. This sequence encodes CASSPLLAGATDTQYF.

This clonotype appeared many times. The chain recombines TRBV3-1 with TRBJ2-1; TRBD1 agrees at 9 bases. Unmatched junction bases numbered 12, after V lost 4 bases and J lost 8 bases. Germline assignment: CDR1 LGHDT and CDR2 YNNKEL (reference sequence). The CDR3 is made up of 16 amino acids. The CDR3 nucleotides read TGTGCCAGCAGCCGATCCGGGACAGGGTCCTGGGATGAGCAGTTCTTC. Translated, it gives CASSRSGTGSWDEQFF.

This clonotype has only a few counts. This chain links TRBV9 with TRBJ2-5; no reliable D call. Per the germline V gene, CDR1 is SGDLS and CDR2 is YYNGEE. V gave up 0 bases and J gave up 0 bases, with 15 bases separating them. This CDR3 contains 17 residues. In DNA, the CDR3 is TGTGCCAGCAGCGTAGTGTCCCTCTCTCCGTACCAAGAGACCCAGTACTTC. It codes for CASSVVSLSPYQETQYF.

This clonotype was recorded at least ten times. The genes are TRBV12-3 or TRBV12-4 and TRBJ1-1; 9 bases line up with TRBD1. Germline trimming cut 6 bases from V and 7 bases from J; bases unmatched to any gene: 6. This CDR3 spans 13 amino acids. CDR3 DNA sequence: TGTGCCAGCAGCCCGACAGGGGGGGTTGAAGCTTTCTTT. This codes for CASSPTGGVEAFF.

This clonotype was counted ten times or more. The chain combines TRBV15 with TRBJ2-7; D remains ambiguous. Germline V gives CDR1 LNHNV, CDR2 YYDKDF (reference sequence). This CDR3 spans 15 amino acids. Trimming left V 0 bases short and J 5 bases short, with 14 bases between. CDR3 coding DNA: TGTGCCACCAGCAGAGATTCGGCAGAGAATGACGAGCAGTACTTC. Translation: CATSRDSAENDEQYF.

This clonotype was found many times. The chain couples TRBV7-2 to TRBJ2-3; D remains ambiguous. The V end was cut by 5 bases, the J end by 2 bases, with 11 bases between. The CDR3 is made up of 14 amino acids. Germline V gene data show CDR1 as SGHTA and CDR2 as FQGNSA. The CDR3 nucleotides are TGTGCCAGCAGCCGAGGACCGCTCACAGATACGCAGTATTTT. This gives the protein CASSRGPLTDTQYF.

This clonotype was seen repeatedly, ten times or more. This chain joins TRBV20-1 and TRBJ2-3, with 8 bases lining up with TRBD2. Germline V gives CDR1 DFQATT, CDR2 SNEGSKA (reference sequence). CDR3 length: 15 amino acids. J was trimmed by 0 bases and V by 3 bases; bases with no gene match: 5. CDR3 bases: TGCAGTGCTAGTCAGGCTAGCGGGAGCACAGATACGCAGTATTTT. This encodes CSASQASGSTDTQYF.

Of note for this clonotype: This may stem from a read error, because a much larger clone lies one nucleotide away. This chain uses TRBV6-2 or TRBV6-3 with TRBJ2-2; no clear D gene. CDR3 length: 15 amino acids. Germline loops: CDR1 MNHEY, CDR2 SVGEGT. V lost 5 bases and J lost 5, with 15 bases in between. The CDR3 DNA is TGTGCCAGCAGTAAACACTTGCCAGTGACCGGGGAGCTGTTTTTT. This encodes CASSKHLPVTGELFF.

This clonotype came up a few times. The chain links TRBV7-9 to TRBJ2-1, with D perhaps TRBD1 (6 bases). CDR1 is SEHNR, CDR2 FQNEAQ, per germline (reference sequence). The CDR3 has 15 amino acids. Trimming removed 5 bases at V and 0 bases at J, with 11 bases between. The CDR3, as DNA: TGTGCCAGCAGCCAGGGACACAGCTCCTACAATGAGCAGTTCTTC. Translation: CASSQGHSSYNEQFF. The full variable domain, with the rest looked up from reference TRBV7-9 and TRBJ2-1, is DTGVSQNPRHKITKRGQNVTFRCDPISEHNRLYWYRQTLGQGPEFLTYFQNEAQLEKSRLLSDRFSAERPKGSFSTLEIQRTEQGDSAMYLCASSQGHSSYNEQFFGPGTRLTVL.

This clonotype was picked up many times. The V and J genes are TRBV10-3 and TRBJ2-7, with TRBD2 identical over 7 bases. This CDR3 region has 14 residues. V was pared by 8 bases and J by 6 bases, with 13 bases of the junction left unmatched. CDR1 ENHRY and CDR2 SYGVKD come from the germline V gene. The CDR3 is CAIGREAGIPEQYF. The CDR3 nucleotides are TGTGCCATCGGCCGAGAAGCGGGGATTCCCGAGCAGTACTTC.

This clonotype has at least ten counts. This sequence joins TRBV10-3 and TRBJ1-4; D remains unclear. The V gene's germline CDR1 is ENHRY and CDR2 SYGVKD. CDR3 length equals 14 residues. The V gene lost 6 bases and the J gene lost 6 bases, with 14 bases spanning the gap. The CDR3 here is CAISRRKRDEKLFF. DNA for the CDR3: TGTGCCATCAGCCGCAGGAAGAGAGATGAAAAACTGTTTTTT.

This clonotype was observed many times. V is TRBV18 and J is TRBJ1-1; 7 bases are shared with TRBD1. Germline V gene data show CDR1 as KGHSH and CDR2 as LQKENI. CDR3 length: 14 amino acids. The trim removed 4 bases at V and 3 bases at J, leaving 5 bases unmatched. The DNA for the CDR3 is TGTGCCAGCTCACGACAGGGAATAGACACTGAAGCTTTCTTT. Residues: CASSRQGIDTEAFF.

The CDR3 reads CSARGDRGVYGTQYF. CDR3 nucleotides: TGCAGTGCTAGAGGCGACAGGGGGGTATATGGGACCCAGTACTTC. V and J are TRBV20-1 and TRBJ2-5; TRBD1 aligns across 9 bases. Germline values: CDR1 DFQATT, CDR2 SNEGSKA (reference sequence). V lost 1 base and J lost 7; bases outside the gene matches: 10. There are 15 residues in the CDR3.

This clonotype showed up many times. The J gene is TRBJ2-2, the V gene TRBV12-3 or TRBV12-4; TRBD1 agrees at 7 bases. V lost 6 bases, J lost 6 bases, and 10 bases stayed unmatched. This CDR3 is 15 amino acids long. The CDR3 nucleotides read TGTGCCAGCAGCCCCCGTGACAGGGATGCCGGGGAGCTGTTTTTT. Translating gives CASSPRDRDAGELFF.

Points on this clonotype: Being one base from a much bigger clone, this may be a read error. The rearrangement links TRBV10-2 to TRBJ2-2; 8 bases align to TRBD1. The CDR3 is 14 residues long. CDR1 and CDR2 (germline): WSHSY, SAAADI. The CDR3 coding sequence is TGCGCCACCATCGGACAGGGCGGAACCGGGGACCTGTTTTTT. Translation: CATIGQGGTGDLFF.

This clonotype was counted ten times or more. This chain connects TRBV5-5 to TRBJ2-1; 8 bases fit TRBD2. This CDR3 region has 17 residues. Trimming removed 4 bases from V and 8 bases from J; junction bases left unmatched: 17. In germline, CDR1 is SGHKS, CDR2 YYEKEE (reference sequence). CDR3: CASSLGRLAGARDEQFF. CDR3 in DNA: TGTGCCAGCAGCCTGGGACGCCTAGCGGGTGCCCGCGATGAGCAGTTCTTC.